This TCR beta chain was sequenced during a study of blood T cells in healthy people across ages. For the second PCR, which ran for roughly 6 to 12 cycles, a sample-barcoded 5' primer and a J-beta primer mix were used. TCRdb called the 5' RACE reads again in MiXCR, with one record for every CDR3 protein. The profile covers some 1.4 million distinct CDR3 sequences, with around 39% appearing a single time and roughly 7.7% taken by the ten largest. Germline V gene lookup returns CDR1 PRHDT and CDR2 FYEKMQ (reference sequence). The length of the CDR3 is 15 residues. The germline V and J ends were trimmed by 2 bases and 0 bases, with 11 bases remaining between them. Study results and caveats: Per million T cells, TCR beta diversity dropped about linearly as age rose.

This clonotype was found a few times. Its target is not known. The receptor was isolated from a woman between 18 and 29 years old in good health. Sequenced input: blood. The chain couples TRBV13 to TRBJ2-7, with D tentatively TRBD2 (6 bases). The CDR3 loop is CASSLPGLNSYEQYF. The CDR3 DNA sequence: TGTGCCAGCAGCTTACCGGGACTGAACTCCTACGAGCAGTACTTC. The complete variable domain, with remaining parts taken from reference TRBV13 and TRBJ2-7, reads AAGVIQSPRHLIKEKRETATLKCYPIPRHDTVYWYQQGPGQDPQFLISFYEKMQSDKGSIPDRFSAQQFSDYHSELNMSSLELGDSALYFCASSLPGLNSYEQYFGPGTRLTVT.